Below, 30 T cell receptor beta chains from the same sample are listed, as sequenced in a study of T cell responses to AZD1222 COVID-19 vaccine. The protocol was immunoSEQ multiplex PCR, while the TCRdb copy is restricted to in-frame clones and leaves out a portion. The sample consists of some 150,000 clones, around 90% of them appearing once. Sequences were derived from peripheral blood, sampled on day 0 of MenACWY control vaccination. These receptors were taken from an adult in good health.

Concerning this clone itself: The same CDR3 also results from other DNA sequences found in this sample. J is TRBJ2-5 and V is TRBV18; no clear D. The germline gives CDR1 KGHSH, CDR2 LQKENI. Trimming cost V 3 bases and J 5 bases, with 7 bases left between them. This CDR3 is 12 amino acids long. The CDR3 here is CASSPLEETQYF. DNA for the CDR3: TGTGCCAGCTCACCCCTCGAGGAGACCCAGTACTTC.

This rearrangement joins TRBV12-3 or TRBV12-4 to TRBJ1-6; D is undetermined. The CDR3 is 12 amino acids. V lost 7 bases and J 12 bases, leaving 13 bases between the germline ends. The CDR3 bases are TGTGCCAGCACCTCGACTCCGGGACCCCTCCACTTT. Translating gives CASTSTPGPLHF.

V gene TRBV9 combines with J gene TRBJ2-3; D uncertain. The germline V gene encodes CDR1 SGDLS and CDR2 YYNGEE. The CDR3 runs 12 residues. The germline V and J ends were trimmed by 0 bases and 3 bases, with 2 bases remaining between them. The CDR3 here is CASSVATDTQYF. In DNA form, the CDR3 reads TGTGCCAGCAGCGTAGCAACAGATACGCAGTATTTT.

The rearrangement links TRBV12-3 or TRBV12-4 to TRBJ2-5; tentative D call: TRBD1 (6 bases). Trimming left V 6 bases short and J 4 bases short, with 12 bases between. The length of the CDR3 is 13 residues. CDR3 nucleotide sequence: TGTGCCAGCAGGAGAATAGGGGGAGAGACCCAGTACTTC. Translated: CASRRIGGETQYF.

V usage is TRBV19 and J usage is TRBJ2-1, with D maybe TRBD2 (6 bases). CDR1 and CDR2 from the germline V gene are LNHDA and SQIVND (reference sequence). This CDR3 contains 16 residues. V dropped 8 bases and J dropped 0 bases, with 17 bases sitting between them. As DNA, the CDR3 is TGTGCCAGTTTGCGGGACCATAGGAGCTCCTACAATGAGCAGTTCTTC. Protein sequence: CASLRDHRSSYNEQFF.

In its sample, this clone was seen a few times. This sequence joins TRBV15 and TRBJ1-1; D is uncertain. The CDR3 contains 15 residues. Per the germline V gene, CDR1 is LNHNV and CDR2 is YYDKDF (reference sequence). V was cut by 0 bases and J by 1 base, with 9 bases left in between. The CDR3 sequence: CATSRDYQENTEAFF. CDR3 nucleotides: TGTGCCACCAGCAGAGATTATCAGGAGAACACTGAAGCTTTCTTT.

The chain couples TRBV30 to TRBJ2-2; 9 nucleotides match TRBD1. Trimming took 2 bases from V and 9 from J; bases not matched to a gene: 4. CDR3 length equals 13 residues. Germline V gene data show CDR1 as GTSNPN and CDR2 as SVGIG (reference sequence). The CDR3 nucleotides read TGTGCCTGGAGTTGGACAGGGGCTAGGGAGCTGTTTTTT. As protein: CAWSWTGARELFF.

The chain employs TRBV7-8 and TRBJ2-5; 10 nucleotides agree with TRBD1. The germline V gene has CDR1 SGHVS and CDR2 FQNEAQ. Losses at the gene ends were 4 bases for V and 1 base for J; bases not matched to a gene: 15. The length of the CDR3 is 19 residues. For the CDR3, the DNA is TGTGCCAGCAGCTCCCCAGGGGACAGGGGCACTAGCGGCCAAGAGACCCAGTACTTC. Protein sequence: CASSSPGDRGTSGQETQYF.

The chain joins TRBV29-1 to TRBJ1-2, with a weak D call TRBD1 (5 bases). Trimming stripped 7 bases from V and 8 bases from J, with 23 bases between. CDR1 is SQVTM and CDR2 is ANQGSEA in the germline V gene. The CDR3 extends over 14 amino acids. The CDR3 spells CSAGRGSAQEGYTF. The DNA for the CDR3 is TGCAGCGCCGGACGGGGCTCTGCCCAGGAGGGCTACACCTTC.

The CDR3 DNA follows: TGTGCCAGCAGCGTAGGGTTTAGCGTGGGGTCCTACGAGCAGTACTTC. Translating it yields CASSVGFSVGSYEQYF. The chain combines TRBV9 with TRBJ2-7; the D gene is possibly TRBD2 (5 bases). The CDR3 runs to 16 residues. Deletions cut 0 bases from V and 1 base from J, with 14 bases between. Germline CDR1 reads SGDLS; CDR2 reads YYNGEE.

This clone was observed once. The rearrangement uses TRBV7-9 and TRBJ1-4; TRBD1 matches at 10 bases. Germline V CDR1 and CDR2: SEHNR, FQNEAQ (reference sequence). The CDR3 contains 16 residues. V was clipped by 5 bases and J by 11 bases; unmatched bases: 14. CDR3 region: CASSPDRGRNTEKLFF. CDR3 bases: TGTGCCAGCAGCCCCGACAGGGGGCGCAATACGGAGAAACTGTTTTTT.

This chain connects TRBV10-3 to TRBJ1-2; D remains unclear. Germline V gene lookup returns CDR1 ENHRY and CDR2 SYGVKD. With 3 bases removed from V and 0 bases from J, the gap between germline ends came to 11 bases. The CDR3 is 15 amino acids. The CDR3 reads CAISDEGKANYGYTF. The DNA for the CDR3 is TGTGCCATCAGTGATGAAGGGAAAGCTAACTATGGCTACACCTTC.

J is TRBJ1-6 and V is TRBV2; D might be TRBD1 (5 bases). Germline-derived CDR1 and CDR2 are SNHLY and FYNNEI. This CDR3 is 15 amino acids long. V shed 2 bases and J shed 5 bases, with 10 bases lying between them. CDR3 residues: CASSERGTDNSPLHF. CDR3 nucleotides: TGTGCCAGCAGTGAAAGAGGGACCGATAATTCACCCCTCCACTTT.

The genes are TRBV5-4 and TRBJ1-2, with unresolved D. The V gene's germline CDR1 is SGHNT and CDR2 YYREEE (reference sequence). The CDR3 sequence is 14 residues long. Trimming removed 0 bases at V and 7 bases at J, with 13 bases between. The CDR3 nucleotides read TGTGCCAGCAGCTTGGATGAGGGCGTAAGTGGCTACACCTTC. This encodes CASSLDEGVSGYTF.

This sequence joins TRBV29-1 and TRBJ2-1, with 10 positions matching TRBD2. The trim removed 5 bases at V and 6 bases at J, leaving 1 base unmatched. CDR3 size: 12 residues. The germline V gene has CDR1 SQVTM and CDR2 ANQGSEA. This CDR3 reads CSVSSGSNEQFF. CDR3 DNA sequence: TGCAGCGTTTCTAGCGGGAGCAATGAGCAGTTCTTC.

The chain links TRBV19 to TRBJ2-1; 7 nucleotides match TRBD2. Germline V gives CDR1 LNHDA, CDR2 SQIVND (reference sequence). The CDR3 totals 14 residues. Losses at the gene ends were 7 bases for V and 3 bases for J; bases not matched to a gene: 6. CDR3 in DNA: TGTGCCAGTAATAGTCTAGCGGACTACAATGAGCAGTTCTTC. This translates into CASNSLADYNEQFF.

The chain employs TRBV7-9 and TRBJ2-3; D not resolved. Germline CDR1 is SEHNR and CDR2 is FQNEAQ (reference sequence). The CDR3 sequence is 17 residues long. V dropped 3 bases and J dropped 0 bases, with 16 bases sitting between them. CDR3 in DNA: TGTGCCAGCAGCTTTGTTAGCCGACACCATAGCACAGATACGCAGTATTTT. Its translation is CASSFVSRHHSTDTQYF.

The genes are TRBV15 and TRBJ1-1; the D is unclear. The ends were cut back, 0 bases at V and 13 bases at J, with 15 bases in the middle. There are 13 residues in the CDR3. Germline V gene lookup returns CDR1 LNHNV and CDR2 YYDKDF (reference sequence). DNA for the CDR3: TGTGCCACCAGCAGAGATAAGGCCCTCCAGAATTTCTTT. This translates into CATSRDKALQNFF.

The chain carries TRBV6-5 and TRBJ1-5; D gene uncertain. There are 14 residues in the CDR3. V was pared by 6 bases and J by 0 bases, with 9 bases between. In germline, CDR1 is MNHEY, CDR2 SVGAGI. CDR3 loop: CASSQLNSNQPQHF. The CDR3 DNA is TGTGCCAGCAGCCAGCTAAATAGCAATCAGCCCCAGCATTTT.

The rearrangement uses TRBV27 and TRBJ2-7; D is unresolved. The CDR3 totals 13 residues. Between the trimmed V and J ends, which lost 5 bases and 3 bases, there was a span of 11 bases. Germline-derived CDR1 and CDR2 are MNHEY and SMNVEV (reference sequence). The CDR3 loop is CASSLDPRYEQYF. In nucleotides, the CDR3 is TGTGCCAGCAGTCTGGACCCGCGCTACGAGCAGTACTTC.

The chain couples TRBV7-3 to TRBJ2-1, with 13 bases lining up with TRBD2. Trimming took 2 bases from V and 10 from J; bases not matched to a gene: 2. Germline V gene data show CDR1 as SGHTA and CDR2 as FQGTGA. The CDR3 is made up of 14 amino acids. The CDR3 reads CASSLGGLAGEQFF. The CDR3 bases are TGTGCCAGCAGCTTAGGGGGACTAGCGGGGGAGCAGTTCTTC.

The CDR3 DNA is TGTGCCAGCAGCCCGGACCGAGCTAACTATGGCTACACCTTC. It encodes CASSPDRANYGYTF. V usage is TRBV5-5 and J usage is TRBJ1-2; the D is unclear. Between the trimmed V and J ends, which lost 4 bases and 0 bases, there was a span of 10 bases. Germline V gene lookup returns CDR1 SGHKS and CDR2 YYEKEE (reference sequence). The length of the CDR3 is 14 residues.

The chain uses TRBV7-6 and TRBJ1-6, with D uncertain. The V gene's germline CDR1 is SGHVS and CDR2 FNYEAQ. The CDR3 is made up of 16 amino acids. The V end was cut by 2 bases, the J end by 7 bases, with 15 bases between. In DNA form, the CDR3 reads TGTGCCAGCAGCTTAAGTACCGGCCAGGCAAATTCACCCCTCCACTTT. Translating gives CASSLSTGQANSPLHF.

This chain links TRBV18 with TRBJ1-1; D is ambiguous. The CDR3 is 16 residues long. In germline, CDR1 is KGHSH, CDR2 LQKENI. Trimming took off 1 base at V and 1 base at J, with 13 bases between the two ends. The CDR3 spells CASSPLQAVPNTEAFF. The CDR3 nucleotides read TGTGCCAGCTCACCACTCCAGGCGGTCCCGAACACTGAAGCTTTCTTT.

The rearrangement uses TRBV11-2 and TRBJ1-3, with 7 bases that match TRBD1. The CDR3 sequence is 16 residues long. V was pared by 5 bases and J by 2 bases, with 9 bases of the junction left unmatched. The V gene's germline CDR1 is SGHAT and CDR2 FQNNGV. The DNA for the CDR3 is TGTGCCAGCAGCCAATCGACAGGGTCTCCTGGAAACACCATATATTTT. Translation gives CASSQSTGSPGNTIYF.

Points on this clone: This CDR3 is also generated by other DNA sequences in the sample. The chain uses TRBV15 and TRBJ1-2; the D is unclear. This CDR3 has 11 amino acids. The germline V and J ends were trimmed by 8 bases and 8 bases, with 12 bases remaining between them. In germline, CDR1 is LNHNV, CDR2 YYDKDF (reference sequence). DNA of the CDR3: TGTGCCACCTCCGCAGGTTGGGGCTACACCTTC. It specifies CATSAGWGYTF.

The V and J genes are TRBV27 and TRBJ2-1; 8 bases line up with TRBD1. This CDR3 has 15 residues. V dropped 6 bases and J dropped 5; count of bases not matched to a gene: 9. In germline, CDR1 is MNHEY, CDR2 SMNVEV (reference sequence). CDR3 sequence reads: CASSLNRGRNNEQFF. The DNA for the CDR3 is TGTGCCAGCAGCTTGAACAGGGGGAGAAACAATGAGCAGTTCTTC.

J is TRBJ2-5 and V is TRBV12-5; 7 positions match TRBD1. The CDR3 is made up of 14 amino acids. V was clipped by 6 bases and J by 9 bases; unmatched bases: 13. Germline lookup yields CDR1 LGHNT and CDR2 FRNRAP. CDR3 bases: TGTGCTAGTGGCGATAGGGGACAGCCGGGTCCCCAGTACTTC. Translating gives CASGDRGQPGPQYF.

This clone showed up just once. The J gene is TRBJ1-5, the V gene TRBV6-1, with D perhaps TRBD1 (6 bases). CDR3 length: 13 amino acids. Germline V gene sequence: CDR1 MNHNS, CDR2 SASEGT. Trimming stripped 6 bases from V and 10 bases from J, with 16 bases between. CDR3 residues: CASRSDRDKPQHF. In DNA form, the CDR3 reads TGTGCCAGCAGATCCGACCGGGACAAACCCCAGCATTTT.

CDR3 DNA: TGTGCCAGCTCACCACCGTCGGGGGGTACCGGGGAGCTGTTTTTT. This translates into CASSPPSGGTGELFF. V gene TRBV18 combines with J gene TRBJ2-2; 7 positions match TRBD2. From germline, CDR1 is KGHSH and CDR2 LQKENI. The CDR3 runs 15 residues. V lost 0 bases to trimming and J lost 5 bases; unmatched junction nucleotides: 3. The variable domain in full, completed from reference TRBV18 and TRBJ2-2, reads NAGVMQNPRHLVRRRGQEARLRCSPMKGHSHVYWYRQLPEEGLKFMVYLQKENIIDESGMPKERFSAEFPKEGPSILRIQQVVRGDSAAYFCASSPPSGGTGELFFGEGSRLTVL.